This section outlines one TCR beta chain sequence together with its context. The antigen remains undetermined. The data derive from a study of cytotoxic CD8 clonotypes in ibrutinib-treated CLL. At the level of the study: Productive templates per sample averaged roughly 260,000; productive rearrangements, some 99,000.

Points from the study as a whole: Public clonotypes showed up rarely, and on treatment they shrank or held steady.

Sequencing was performed with immunoSEQ multiplex PCR; in TCRdb, only in-frame clones are kept and a portion is missing. The table records fewer than 100,000 clones, around 75% of them present only once. Material: PBMCs, obtained after 12 months of ibrutinib treatment. The sequence derives from a human donor with chronic lymphocytic leukemia.

CDR3 nucleotide sequence: TGTGCCAGCCGGGACATACTCAATAACTATGGCTACACCTTC. Amino acids: CASRDILNNYGYTF. The chain is built from TRBV19 and TRBJ1-2, with TRBD1 as a possible D gene (6 bases). The V gene lost 9 bases and the J gene lost 1 base, with 15 bases spanning the gap. The germline CDR1 and CDR2 sequences are LNHDA and SQIVND (reference sequence). The CDR3 runs to 14 residues.